Sequencing of this T cell receptor (beta chain) was carried out in a study of Graves' ophthalmopathy and Graves' hyperthyroidism. The study amplified TCR beta CDR3 regions using RNA transcripts. Second-round multiplex PCR came after first-round RT-PCR with HTBI primers. A single record per CDR3 protein comes from TCRdb applying MiXCR to the multiplex PCR reads. The sample carries approximately 160,000 distinct CDR3 sequences, roughly 37% recorded once. This CDR3 comprises 13 residues. Trimming cost V 4 bases and J 2 bases; bases outside gene matches: 1. The receptor was derived from a middle-aged woman with Graves' ophthalmopathy. The sample taken for sequencing was peripheral blood. The chain employs TRBV12-3 or TRBV12-4 and TRBJ1-2, with 7 positions matching TRBD1. This CDR3 is CASSSDRNYGYTF. The CDR3 bases are TGTGCCAGCAGTTCGGACAGGAACTATGGCTACACCTTC.